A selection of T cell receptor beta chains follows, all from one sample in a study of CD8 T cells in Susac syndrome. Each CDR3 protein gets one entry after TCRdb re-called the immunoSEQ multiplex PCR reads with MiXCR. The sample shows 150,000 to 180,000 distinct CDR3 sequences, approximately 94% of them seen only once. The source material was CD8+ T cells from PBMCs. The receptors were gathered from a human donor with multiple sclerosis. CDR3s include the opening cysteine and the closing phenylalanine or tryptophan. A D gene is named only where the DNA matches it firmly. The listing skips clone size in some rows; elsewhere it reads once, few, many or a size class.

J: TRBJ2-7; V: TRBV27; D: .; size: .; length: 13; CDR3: CASSTGHSYEQYF; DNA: TGTGCCAGCAGTACGGGACACTCCTACGAGCAGTACTTC
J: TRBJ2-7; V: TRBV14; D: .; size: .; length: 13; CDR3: CASSAQGPYEQYF; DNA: TGTGCCAGCAGCGCACAGGGACCCTACGAGCAGTACTTC
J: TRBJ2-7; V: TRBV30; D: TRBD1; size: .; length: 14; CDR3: CAWSKWDRGLEQYF; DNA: TGTGCCTGGAGTAAATGGGACAGGGGGCTCGAGCAGTACTTC
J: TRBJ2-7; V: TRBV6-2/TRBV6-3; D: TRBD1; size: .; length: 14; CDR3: CASSYGTGFYEQYF; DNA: TGTGCCAGCAGTTACGGGACAGGGTTCTACGAGCAGTACTTC
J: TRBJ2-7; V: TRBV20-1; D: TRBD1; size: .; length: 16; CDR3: CSARDFQGQGVREQYF; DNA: TGCAGTGCTAGAGATTTCCAGGGACAGGGTGTTCGCGAGCAGTACTTC
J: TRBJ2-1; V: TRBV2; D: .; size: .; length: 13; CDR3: CASSGPLSNEQFF; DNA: TGTGCCAGCAGTGGACCCCTGAGCAATGAGCAGTTCTTC
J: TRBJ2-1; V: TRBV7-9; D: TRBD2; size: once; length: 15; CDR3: CASSLVGLAGGEQFF; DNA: TGTGCCAGCAGCTTAGTGGGACTAGCGGGTGGTGAGCAGTTCTTC
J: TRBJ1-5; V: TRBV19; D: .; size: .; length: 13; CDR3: CASSSNSNQPQHF; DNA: TGTGCCAGTAGTAGTAATAGCAATCAGCCCCAGCATTTT
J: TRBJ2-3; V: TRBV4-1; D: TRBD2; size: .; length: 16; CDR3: CASSQQIAGRTDTQYF; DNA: TGCGCCAGCAGCCAACAAATAGCGGGCCGCACAGATACGCAGTATTTT
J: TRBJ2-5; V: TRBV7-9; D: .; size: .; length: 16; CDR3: CASSPRAGRIQETQYF; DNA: TGTGCCAGCAGCCCTAGGGCCGGACGGATACAAGAGACCCAGTACTTC
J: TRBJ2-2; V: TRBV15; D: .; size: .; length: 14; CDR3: CATSGGSGTGELFF; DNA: TGTGCCACCAGCGGGGGCTCGGGCACCGGGGAGCTGTTTTTT
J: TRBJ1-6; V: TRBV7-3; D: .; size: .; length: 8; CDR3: CASSPLHF; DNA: TGTGCCAGCAGCCCCCTCCACTTT